The rows below give T cell receptor beta chains drawn from one sample of a study of preoperative IRX-2 immunotherapy in early breast cancer. Some clones are missing from TCRdb's copy, which holds only in-frame ones; the method was immunoSEQ multiplex PCR. Seen here are 35,000 to 45,000 clones, 77% observed once, and the top ten hold roughly 1.2%. The sample here was tumor tissue, taken after IRX-2 immunotherapy. The source of these receptors is a human donor with breast cancer. Both conserved end residues are part of each CDR3. Fields, in order: CDR3 protein, CDR3 DNA, clone size, J gene, D gene, V gene. The D gene is left open where the match is weak. Clone sizes are given selectively: once, few, many, or a class where the clone is expanded.

CDR3 protein: CASSLGIHTDTQYF
CDR3 DNA: TGTGCCAGTAGTCTTGGGATCCACACAGATACGCAGTATTTT
clone size: .
J gene: TRBJ2-3
D gene: .
V gene: TRBV19

CDR3 protein: CASSFFSALASETQYF
CDR3 DNA: TGTGCCAGCAGCTTTTTTTCTGCACTAGCGTCAGAGACCCAGTACTTC
clone size: .
J gene: TRBJ2-5
D gene: TRBD2
V gene: TRBV6-8

CDR3 protein: CAGGATYNEQFF
CDR3 DNA: TGTGCTGGGGGCGCGACCTACAATGAGCAGTTCTTC
clone size: .
J gene: TRBJ2-1
D gene: .
V gene: TRBV6-8

CDR3 protein: CASSDLGQPQHF
CDR3 DNA: TGTGCCAGCAGTGATTTGGGTCAGCCCCAGCATTTT
clone size: few
J gene: TRBJ1-5
D gene: .
V gene: TRBV2

CDR3 protein: CASSPLPPGPNTGELFF
CDR3 DNA: TGTGCCAGCTCACCACTGCCCCCGGGACCGAACACCGGGGAGCTGTTTTTT
clone size: .
J gene: TRBJ2-2
D gene: .
V gene: TRBV18

CDR3 protein: CASTQTSSYEQYF
CDR3 DNA: TGTGCCAGCACCCAGACTAGCTCCTACGAGCAGTACTTC
clone size: .
J gene: TRBJ2-7
D gene: .
V gene: TRBV2

CDR3 protein: CASSLVRDSLSSSYEQYF
CDR3 DNA: TGTGCCAGCAGCCTTGTAAGGGACAGTTTATCGAGCTCCTACGAGCAGTACTTC
clone size: .
J gene: TRBJ2-7
D gene: TRBD1
V gene: TRBV11-3

CDR3 protein: CASSISAGSNEQFF
CDR3 DNA: TGTGCCAGTAGTATATCAGCGGGATCCAATGAGCAGTTCTTC
clone size: .
J gene: TRBJ2-1
D gene: TRBD2
V gene: TRBV19

CDR3 protein: CASTNPGARQPQHF
CDR3 DNA: TGTGCCAGCACGAACCCGGGGGCGCGACAGCCCCAGCATTTT
clone size: .
J gene: TRBJ1-5
D gene: .
V gene: TRBV6-8

CDR3 protein: CTSSPGAAYNEQFF
CDR3 DNA: TGCACCAGCAGCCCGGGGGCCGCCTACAATGAGCAGTTCTTC
clone size: .
J gene: TRBJ2-1
D gene: .
V gene: TRBV1

CDR3 protein: CASSEPAGGLLTMDEQYF
CDR3 DNA: TGCGCCAGCAGTGAGCCAGCGGGAGGGCTACTGACAATGGACGAGCAGTACTTC
clone size: .
J gene: TRBJ2-7
D gene: TRBD2
V gene: TRBV10-2

CDR3 protein: CASSLVGTSGNTGELFF
CDR3 DNA: TGCGCCAGCAGCTTAGTCGGGACTAGCGGGAACACCGGGGAGCTGTTTTTT
clone size: .
J gene: TRBJ2-2
D gene: TRBD2
V gene: TRBV5-1

CDR3 protein: CASFKDDAGELFF
CDR3 DNA: TGTGCCAGCTTCAAAGACGACGCCGGGGAGCTGTTTTTT
clone size: .
J gene: TRBJ2-2
D gene: .
V gene: TRBV6-4

CDR3 protein: CASSQSDWQPQHF
CDR3 DNA: TGTGCCAGCAGCCAATCAGATTGGCAGCCCCAGCATTTT
clone size: .
J gene: TRBJ1-5
D gene: .
V gene: TRBV14

CDR3 protein: CSVVLGVTDTQYF
CDR3 DNA: TGCAGCGTTGTGTTAGGGGTAACAGATACGCAGTATTTT
clone size: .
J gene: TRBJ2-3
D gene: .
V gene: TRBV29-1

CDR3 protein: CASSEAGGYGNTIYF
CDR3 DNA: TGTGCCAGCAGTGAAGCTGGGGGGTATGGAAACACCATATATTTT
clone size: .
J gene: TRBJ1-3
D gene: .
V gene: TRBV6-1

CDR3 protein: CASSIVRWTAYSNQPQHF
CDR3 DNA: TGTGCCAGTAGTATAGTACGGTGGACAGCTTATAGCAATCAGCCCCAGCATTTT
clone size: .
J gene: TRBJ1-5
D gene: .
V gene: TRBV19

CDR3 protein: CASSLDGNNYGYTF
CDR3 DNA: TGCGCCAGCAGCTTGGATGGGAACAACTATGGCTACACCTTC
clone size: .
J gene: TRBJ1-2
D gene: .
V gene: TRBV5-1

CDR3 protein: CASSPDTANYGYTF
CDR3 DNA: TGCGCCAGCAGCCCAGATACAGCGAACTATGGCTACACCTTC
clone size: .
J gene: TRBJ1-2
D gene: .
V gene: TRBV5-1

CDR3 protein: CASSPPTIRELFF
CDR3 DNA: TGTGCCAGCAGCCCTCCCACTATCAGGGAGCTGTTTTTT
clone size: once
J gene: TRBJ2-2
D gene: .
V gene: TRBV7-4

CDR3 protein: CASRWEGNQPQHF
CDR3 DNA: TGTGCCAGCAGATGGGAAGGCAATCAGCCCCAGCATTTT
clone size: .
J gene: TRBJ1-5
D gene: .
V gene: TRBV6-8

CDR3 protein: CASSAYGTGAQETQYF
CDR3 DNA: TGTGCCAGCAGTGCGTACGGGACAGGGGCTCAAGAGACCCAGTACTTC
clone size: once
J gene: TRBJ2-5
D gene: TRBD1
V gene: TRBV6-8